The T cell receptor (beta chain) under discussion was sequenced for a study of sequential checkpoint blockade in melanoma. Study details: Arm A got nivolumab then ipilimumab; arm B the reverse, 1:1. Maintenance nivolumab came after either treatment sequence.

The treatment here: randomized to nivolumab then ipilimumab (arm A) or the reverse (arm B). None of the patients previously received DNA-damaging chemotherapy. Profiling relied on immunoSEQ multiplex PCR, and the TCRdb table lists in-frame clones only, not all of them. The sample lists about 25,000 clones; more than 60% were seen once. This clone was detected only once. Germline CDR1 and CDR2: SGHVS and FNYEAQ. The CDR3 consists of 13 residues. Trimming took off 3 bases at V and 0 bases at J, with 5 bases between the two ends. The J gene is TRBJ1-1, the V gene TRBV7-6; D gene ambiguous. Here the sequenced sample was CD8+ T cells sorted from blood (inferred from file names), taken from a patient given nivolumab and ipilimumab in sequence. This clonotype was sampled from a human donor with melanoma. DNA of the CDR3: TGTGCCAGCAGCTTCGAGTTGAACACTGAAGCTTTCTTT. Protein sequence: CASSFELNTEAFF.